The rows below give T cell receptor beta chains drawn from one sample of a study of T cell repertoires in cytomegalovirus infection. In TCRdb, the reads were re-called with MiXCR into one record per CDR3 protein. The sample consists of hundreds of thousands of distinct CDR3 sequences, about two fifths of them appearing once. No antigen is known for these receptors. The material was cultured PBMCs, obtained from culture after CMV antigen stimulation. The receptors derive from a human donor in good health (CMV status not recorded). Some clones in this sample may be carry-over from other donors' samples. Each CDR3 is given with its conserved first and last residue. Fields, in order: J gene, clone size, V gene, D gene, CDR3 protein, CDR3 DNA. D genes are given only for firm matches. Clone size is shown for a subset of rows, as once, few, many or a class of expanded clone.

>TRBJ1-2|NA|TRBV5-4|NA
CASSIPGTNLYGYTF
TGTGCCAGCAGCATTCCCGGGACAAATCTCTATGGCTACACCTTC
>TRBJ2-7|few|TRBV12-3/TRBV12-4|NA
CASSFYRRTYEQYF
TGTGCCAGCAGTTTCTACAGGCGAACCTACGAGCAGTACTTC
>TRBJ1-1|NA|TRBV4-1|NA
CASSQEFRDTEAFF
TGTGCCAGCAGCCAAGAATTCAGAGACACTGAAGCTTTCTTT
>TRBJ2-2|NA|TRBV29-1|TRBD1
CSVSTGDTGELFF
TGCAGCGTTTCCACAGGGGACACCGGGGAGCTGTTTTTT
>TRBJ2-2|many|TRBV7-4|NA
CASSLDLGPTGELFF
TGTGCCAGCAGCTTGGACCTGGGGCCCACCGGGGAGCTGTTTTTT
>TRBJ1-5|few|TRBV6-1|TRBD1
CASSWRQGANQPQHF
TGTGCCAGCAGTTGGAGACAGGGGGCGAATCAGCCCCAGCATTTT
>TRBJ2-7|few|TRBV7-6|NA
CASSAVWGDEQYF
TGTGCCAGCAGCGCAGTGTGGGGGGACGAGCAGTACTTC
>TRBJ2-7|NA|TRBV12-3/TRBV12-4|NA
CASSAGQPSYEQYF
TGTGCCAGCAGTGCGGGACAGCCCTCCTACGAGCAGTACTTC
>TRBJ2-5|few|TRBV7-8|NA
CASSQHRVLLGTQYF
TGTGCCAGCAGCCAGCACAGGGTTTTGTTGGGGACCCAGTACTTC
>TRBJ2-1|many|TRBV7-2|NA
CASSTRLEQFF
TGTGCCAGCAGCACACGACTAGAGCAGTTCTTC
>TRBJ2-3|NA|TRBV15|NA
CATSREARRTDTQYF
TGTGCCACCAGCAGGGAGGCAAGACGAACAGATACGCAGTATTTT
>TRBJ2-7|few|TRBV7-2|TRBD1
CASSSPWTGDYEQYF
TGTGCCAGCAGCTCGCCATGGACAGGAGATTACGAGCAGTACTTC
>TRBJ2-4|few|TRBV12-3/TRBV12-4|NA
CVGQLCNRRFLAKNIQYF
TGTGTTGGTCAGTTATGCAACCGCCGTTTTCTAGCCAAAAACATTCAGTACTTC
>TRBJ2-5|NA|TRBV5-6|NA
CASGGTTDAPRGQYF
TGTGCCAGCGGGGGGACGACAGACGCCCCAAGAGGCCAGTACTTC
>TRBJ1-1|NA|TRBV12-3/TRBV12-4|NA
CASSSSGTSTEAFF
TGTGCCAGCAGTTCATCCGGGACAAGCACTGAAGCTTTCTTT
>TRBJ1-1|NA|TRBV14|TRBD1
CASSPSWGAGQGTEAFF
TGTGCCAGCAGCCCATCATGGGGTGCTGGACAGGGGACTGAAGCTTTCTTT
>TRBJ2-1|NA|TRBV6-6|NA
CASHTQGNHNEQFF
TGTGCCAGCCACACACAGGGCAATCACAATGAGCAGTTCTTC
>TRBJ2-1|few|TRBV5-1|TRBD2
CASSLGPAGRLLSSYNEQFF
TGCGCCAGCAGCTTGGGTCCAGCGGGAAGATTGTTGAGCTCCTACAATGAGCAGTTCTTC
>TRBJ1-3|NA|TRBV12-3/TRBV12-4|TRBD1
CASSLSGGDTIYF
TGTGCCAGCAGTTTATCAGGGGGTGACACCATATATTTT
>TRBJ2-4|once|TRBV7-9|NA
CASRRTSLAKNIQYF
TGTGCCAGCCGCCGGACATCCCTAGCCAAAAACATTCAGTACTTC
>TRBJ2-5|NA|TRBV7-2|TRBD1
CASSLRGRGSRETQYF
TGTGCCAGCAGCTTAAGAGGCAGGGGGAGCAGAGAGACCCAGTACTTC
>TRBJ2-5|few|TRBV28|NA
CASSSRLYHIETQYF
TGTGCCAGCAGTTCGCGGCTATACCATATAGAGACCCAGTACTTC
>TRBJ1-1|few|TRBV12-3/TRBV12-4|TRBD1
CASSPRTGLHTEAFF
TGTGCCAGCAGTCCCCGGACAGGGTTGCACACTGAAGCTTTCTTT
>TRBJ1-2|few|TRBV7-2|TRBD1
CASSSNRQGAGGYTF
TGTGCCAGCAGCAGTAACCGACAGGGGGCGGGTGGCTACACCTTC